One and the same sample provided the 15 T cell receptor beta chains below, sequenced in a study of cytomegalovirus exposure and HLA in healthy donors. 60 Vbeta and 13 Jbeta primers were used in PCR. Profiling relied on immunoSEQ multiplex PCR, and the TCRdb table lists in-frame clones only, not all of them. The data show about 180,000 clones, 80% seen once. Specimen: PBMCs. All receptors come from a woman aged 25 to 39 in good health and CMV-seronegative.

The rearrangement joins TRBV5-1 to TRBJ2-1; TRBD2 matches at 7 bases. Germline V gene lookup returns CDR1 SGHRS and CDR2 YFSETQ. V lost 5 bases, J lost 7 bases, and 9 bases stayed unmatched. This CDR3 is built from 14 residues. CDR3 residues: CASSSGGLGNEQFF. DNA for the CDR3: TGCGCCAGCAGTTCGGGCGGACTAGGGAATGAGCAGTTCTTC.

This clone came up once. In DNA, the CDR3 is TGTGCCAGCAGTCTCGCCGCGTTCATCTCCTATAATTCACCCCTCCACTTT. Protein product: CASSLAAFISYNSPLHF. The rearrangement joins TRBV2 to TRBJ1-6; D not certain. V was clipped by 5 bases and J by 0 bases, with 14 bases between them. CDR3 length: 17 residues. The germline CDR1 and CDR2 sequences are SNHLY and FYNNEI. The full variable domain, completed using reference TRBV2 and TRBJ1-6, is EPEVTQTPSHQVTQMGQEVILRCVPISNHLYFYWYRQILGQKVEFLVSFYNNEISEKSEIFDDQFSVERPDGSNFTLKIRSTKLEDSAMYFCASSLAAFISYNSPLHFGNGTRLTVT.

The chain couples TRBV5-1 to TRBJ1-2, with a tentative D call TRBD1 (5 bases). The germline CDR1 and CDR2 sequences are SGHRS and YFSETQ. Between the trimmed V and J ends, which lost 2 bases and 5 bases, there was a span of 13 bases. CDR3 length equals 14 residues. CDR3 loop: CASSFGGDGYGYTF. In DNA form, the CDR3 reads TGCGCCAGCAGCTTCGGCGGGGACGGGTATGGCTACACCTTC.

The rearrangement links TRBV7-2 to TRBJ2-7, with 9 bases matching TRBD1. With V trimmed by 1 base and J by 5 bases, 6 bases remained unmatched. From germline, CDR1 is SGHTA and CDR2 FQGNSA. CDR3 length: 15 residues. The CDR3 here is CASSLVGDRVDEQYF. The CDR3, as DNA: TGTGCCAGCAGCTTAGTTGGGGACAGGGTCGACGAGCAGTACTTC.

The CDR3 region has the DNA TGCGCCAGCAGCTTGGGGACAGGGTTAAATGAGCAGTTCTTC. This gives the protein CASSLGTGLNEQFF. The genes are TRBV5-1 and TRBJ2-1; 8 nucleotides line up with TRBD1. The length of the CDR3 is 14 residues. CDR1 and CDR2 from the germline V gene are SGHRS and YFSETQ. The V and J ends lost 0 bases and 7 bases, in that order; junction bases with no gene match: 3.

The chain uses TRBV19 and TRBJ2-7, with D unresolved. Looked up from germline, CDR1 is LNHDA and CDR2 is SQIVND (reference sequence). V shed 0 bases and J shed 1 base, with 10 bases lying between them. This CDR3 comprises 15 residues. CDR3 sequence reads: CASSIDFQASYEQYF. DNA of the CDR3: TGTGCCAGTAGTATAGATTTCCAGGCTTCCTACGAGCAGTACTTC.

The chain recombines TRBV5-4 with TRBJ2-5, with TRBD2 matching over 16 bases. The CDR3 length is 20 residues. V dropped 6 bases and J dropped 1; count of bases not matched to a gene: 15. From germline, CDR1 is SGHNT and CDR2 YYREEE (reference sequence). DNA of the CDR3: TGTGCCAGCACCGATAGGGGTGCGGGGACTAGCGGGGGGGTCCAAGAGACCCAGTACTTC. This translates into CASTDRGAGTSGGVQETQYF. Looking up the rest from reference TRBV5-4 and TRBJ2-5 gives the full variable domain: ETGVTQSPTHLIKTRGQQVTLRCSSQSGHNTVSWYQQALGQGPQFIFQYYREEENGRGNFPPRFSGLQFPNYSSELNVNALELDDSALYLCASTDRGAGTSGGVQETQYFGPGTRLLVL.

A single count supports this clone. The chain carries TRBV10-1 and TRBJ2-3; D perhaps matches TRBD2 (7 bases). V shed 0 bases and J shed 5 bases, with 15 bases lying between them. The CDR3 contains 16 residues. Germline CDR1 WNHNN, CDR2 SYGVQD (reference sequence). In DNA, the CDR3 is TGCGCCAGCAGTGAGTCGCGGGGGCTAGCAGGAGATACGCAGTATTTT. Protein product: CASSESRGLAGDTQYF.

The J gene is TRBJ1-1, the V gene TRBV6-6; D is perhaps TRBD1 (5 bases). This CDR3 comprises 14 residues. Looked up from germline, CDR1 is MNHNY and CDR2 is SVGAGI (reference sequence). Trimming removed 6 bases from V and 3 bases from J, with 14 bases in between. CDR3 region: CASREMAGHTEAFF. The CDR3 region has the DNA TGTGCCAGCAGAGAAATGGCGGGGCACACTGAAGCTTTCTTT.

This clone has more than one count but fewer than ten. The rearrangement joins TRBV19 to TRBJ2-7; a possible D gene is TRBD2 (6 bases). This CDR3 comprises 10 residues. Germline lookup yields CDR1 LNHDA and CDR2 SQIVND (reference sequence). V was pared by 11 bases and J by 5 bases, with 10 bases between. In DNA form, the CDR3 reads TGTGCCGGGAGGTTCGACGAGCAGTACTTC. Translation gives CAGRFDEQYF.

V usage is TRBV27 and J usage is TRBJ1-1; TRBD1 is a possible D gene (5 bases). V dropped 3 bases and J dropped 3 bases, with 8 bases sitting between them. CDR3 length: 13 amino acids. Germline assignment: CDR1 MNHEY and CDR2 SMNVEV (reference sequence). CDR3 coding DNA: TGTGCCAGCAGTTTTAGGGGTTACACTGAAGCTTTCTTT. Its protein product is CASSFRGYTEAFF.

CDR3 nucleotides: TGTGCCAGCAGTGACGTGGGGCTCACTGAAGCTTTCTTT. Amino acids: CASSDVGLTEAFF. The rearrangement joins TRBV2 to TRBJ1-1; D is perhaps TRBD1 (5 bases). Germline V gene sequence: CDR1 SNHLY, CDR2 FYNNEI. The V end lost 3 bases, the J end lost 4 bases, and 9 bases lay between the germline ends. The CDR3 extends over 13 amino acids.

This clone is a singleton in its sample. The chain couples TRBV5-1 to TRBJ2-4; perhaps TRBD1 as D (6 bases). Germline V gene sequence: CDR1 SGHRS, CDR2 YFSETQ. Trimming shortened V by 0 bases and J by 8 bases, and 12 bases separated the two germline ends. The CDR3 covers 14 residues. DNA of the CDR3: TGCGCCAGCAGCTTGGGGACAAAGGGGGACATTCAGTACTTC. As protein: CASSLGTKGDIQYF.

The V gene is TRBV6-4, the J gene TRBJ2-2; TRBD2 is a possible D gene (6 bases). Per germline, CDR1 MRHNA and CDR2 SNTAGT. Trimming pared 4 bases from V and 3 bases from J, leaving 12 bases between. This CDR3 is 15 amino acids long. CDR3 in amino acids: CASSVEGSDTGELFF. CDR3 DNA sequence: TGTGCCAGCAGTGTGGAGGGTTCCGACACCGGGGAGCTGTTTTTT.

The genes are TRBV13 and TRBJ1-1; the D gene is possibly TRBD1 (6 bases). This CDR3 has 16 amino acids. With 5 bases removed from V and 0 bases from J, the gap between germline ends came to 16 bases. Germline loops: CDR1 PRHDT, CDR2 FYEKMQ (reference sequence). CDR3 coding DNA: TGTGCCAGCAGCAGGGGGGGCAGGGGAATGAACACTGAAGCTTTCTTT. This gives the protein CASSRGGRGMNTEAFF.